A selection of T cell receptor beta chains follows, all from one sample in a study of Graves' ophthalmopathy and Graves' hyperthyroidism. MiXCR was run by TCRdb on the multiplex PCR reads, yielding one entry per CDR3 protein. Of roughly 480,000 distinct CDR3 sequences in the sample, approximately 15% are singletons; the top ten hold about 10%. Sequenced material: blood. The receptors were sampled from a woman younger than 45 with Graves' ophthalmopathy. CDR3s include the opening cysteine and the closing phenylalanine or tryptophan. The D gene is left open where the match is weak. For some rows the clone size is stated as once, few or many, or as a class when expanded; others skip it.

v_call	clone_size	d_call	j_call	cdr3_aa	cdr3_nt
TRBV3-1	many	.	TRBJ2-7	CASSQNHIHEQYF	TGTGCCAGCAGCCAGAACCATATCCACGAGCAGTACTTC
TRBV10-3	many	.	TRBJ1-3	CAIRTGTVSGNTIYF	TGTGCCATTAGAACAGGGACCGTCTCTGGAAACACCATATATTTT
TRBV19	many	TRBD1	TRBJ1-1	CASEDRGRTEAFF	TGTGCCAGCGAGGACAGGGGTCGCACTGAAGCTTTCTTT
TRBV4-1	many	.	TRBJ2-2	CASSQEGPDSRYLTGELFF	TGCGCCAGCAGCCAAGAGGGTCCGGACAGCAGATATTTGACCGGGGAGCTGTTTTTT
TRBV16	many	.	TRBJ2-7	CASTVMAVSYEQYF	TGTGCCAGCACCGTGATGGCCGTCTCCTACGAGCAGTACTTC
TRBV4-1	many	TRBD1	TRBJ1-6	CASSQGSTGGYSPLHF	TGCGCCAGCAGCCAAGGTAGCACAGGGGGTTATTCACCCCTCCACTTT
TRBV12-3/TRBV12-4	many	.	TRBJ1-3	CASSSRSFGNTIYF	TGTGCCAGCAGTTCAAGAAGCTTCGGAAACACCATATATTTT
TRBV20-1	many	.	TRBJ1-5	CSAREPQRSGSQPQHF	TGCAGTGCTAGAGAACCCCAAAGATCGGGATCTCAGCCCCAGCATTTT
TRBV6-5	many	TRBD1	TRBJ1-1	CATGGMWDTEAFF	TGTGCAACAGGGGGCATGTGGGACACTGAAGCTTTCTTT
TRBV28	many	TRBD1	TRBJ2-7	CASSSGTGYQEQYF	TGTGCCAGCAGCTCCGGGACAGGGTACCAGGAGCAGTACTTC
TRBV19	many	.	TRBJ2-2	CASSTTVLTGELFF	TGTGCCAGTAGTACGACGGTCCTCACCGGGGAGCTGTTTTTT
TRBV7-6	many	.	TRBJ2-7	CASSLGRNPYEQYF	TGTGCCAGCAGCCTCGGACGGAACCCCTACGAGCAGTACTTC
TRBV20-1	many	.	TRBJ2-5	CSGQVLETQYF	TGCAGTGGTCAGGTGTTGGAGACCCAGTACTTC
TRBV12-3/TRBV12-4	many	TRBD1	TRBJ1-6	CASNFGTGDSPLHF	TGTGCCAGCAATTTCGGGACAGGAGATTCACCCCTCCACTTT
TRBV12-3/TRBV12-4	many	TRBD1	TRBJ1-5	CASSPGTGVGQPQHF	TGTGCCAGCAGTCCGGGGACAGGGGTCGGTCAGCCCCAGCATTTT
TRBV12-3/TRBV12-4	many	.	TRBJ2-2	CASSLIPGELFF	TGTGCCAGCAGTTTGATTCCCGGGGAGCTGTTTTTT
TRBV28	few	TRBD2	TRBJ2-5	CASRGLAGALETQYF	TGTGCCAGCAGGGGACTAGCGGGGGCCTTGGAGACCCAGTACTTC
TRBV2	.	TRBD1	TRBJ1-2	CASSEEGANYGYTF	TGTGCCAGCAGTGAAGAGGGGGCAAACTATGGCTACACCTTC
TRBV20-1	many	.	TRBJ2-4	CSASDGSIAKNIQYF	TGCAGTGCTTCGGACGGGTCAATAGCCAAAAACATTCAGTACTTC
TRBV20-1	many	.	TRBJ1-1	CSARRGSMNTEAFF	TGCAGTGCCAGACGGGGCTCTATGAACACTGAAGCTTTCTTT
TRBV27	many	TRBD1	TRBJ1-2	CASKDRGGGLGGYTF	TGTGCCAGCAAGGACAGGGGGGGAGGCTTAGGTGGCTACACCTTC
TRBV9	few	.	TRBJ1-1	CASSVDGGSEAFF	TGTGCCAGCAGCGTAGATGGGGGATCTGAAGCTTTCTTT
TRBV9	many	TRBD2	TRBJ2-5	CASSVTGGGETQYF	TGTGCCAGCAGCGTAACGGGAGGAGGGGAGACCCAGTACTTC
TRBV19	many	.	TRBJ1-2	CASSPTSNYGYTF	TGTGCCAGTAGTCCAACAAGTAACTATGGCTACACCTTC
TRBV6-2/TRBV6-3	many	TRBD1	TRBJ1-3	CASLGPGTGDLSGNTIYF	TGTGCCAGCCTCGGGCCCGGGACAGGGGACCTCTCTGGAAACACCATATATTTT
TRBV30	.	TRBD2	TRBJ2-5	CAWSVSPGLAGGLQETQYF	TGTGCCTGGAGTGTCTCCCCGGGACTAGCGGGGGGTCTACAAGAGACCCAGTACTTC
TRBV7-6	few	.	TRBJ1-3	CAISSSGNTIYF	TGTGCCATATCTAGCTCTGGAAACACCATATATTTT
TRBV6-1	many	TRBD1	TRBJ2-2	CASRDRGNTGELFF	TGTGCCAGCAGGGACAGGGGAAACACCGGGGAGCTGTTTTTT
TRBV6-1	many	.	TRBJ1-2	CASSETAINYGYTF	TGTGCCAGCAGTGAGACAGCGATTAACTATGGCTACACCTTC
TRBV2	many	.	TRBJ2-4	CASTIKNIQYF	TGTGCCAGCACTATCAAAAACATTCAGTACTTC
TRBV24-1	many	.	TRBJ2-5	CATSDFEGGATQETQYF	TGTGCCACCAGTGATTTTGAAGGGGGGGCAACCCAAGAGACCCAGTACTTC
TRBV6-5	many	TRBD1	TRBJ2-2	CASSSSQGRVDTGELFF	TGTGCCAGCAGTTCGTCACAGGGGCGGGTTGACACCGGGGAGCTGTTTTTT
TRBV6-5	many	.	TRBJ1-2	CASSYSGSYGYTF	TGTGCCAGCAGTTACTCGGGGAGCTATGGCTACACCTTC
TRBV5-1	.	TRBD2	TRBJ2-7	CASSLPSAGGYSYEQYF	TGCGCCAGCAGCCTCCCTTCAGCGGGAGGCTACTCCTACGAGCAGTACTTC
TRBV30	.	TRBD1	TRBJ1-1	CAWSVPGGTGGGRLGEAFF	TGTGCCTGGAGTGTACCAGGCGGGACAGGGGGCGGCAGGTTAGGTGAAGCTTTCTTT
TRBV18	many	.	TRBJ1-2	CASSPPSGTGGYTF	TGTGCCAGCTCACCACCATCGGGGACGGGTGGCTACACCTTC
TRBV6-4	many	.	TRBJ2-5	CASSGLVAQYF	TGTGCCAGCAGTGGCCTTGTGGCCCAGTACTTC
TRBV29-1	many	.	TRBJ2-7	CSVGPMGYEQYF	TGCAGCGTTGGTCCAATGGGGTACGAGCAGTACTTC
TRBV24-1	many	.	TRBJ2-5	CATSAVAGDGETQYF	TGTGCCACCAGTGCCGTTGCCGGTGATGGGGAGACCCAGTACTTC
TRBV4-1	many	.	TRBJ1-1	CASSQVGQTTEAFF	TGCGCCAGCAGCCAAGTTGGACAGACCACTGAAGCTTTCTTT
TRBV18	few	.	TRBJ1-5	CASSPKGVYSNQPQHF	TGTGCCAGCTCACCTAAGGGAGTCTATAGCAATCAGCCCCAGCATTTT
TRBV7-3	many	.	TRBJ1-1	CASSPNQRPEVTEAFF	TGTGCCAGCAGCCCTAATCAAAGGCCCGAGGTCACTGAAGCTTTCTTT
TRBV12-5	few	.	TRBJ2-5	CASGFGETQYF	TGTGCTAGTGGTTTCGGAGAGACCCAGTACTTC
TRBV9	many	.	TRBJ2-7	CASSRDSGEQYF	TGTGCCAGCAGTCGGGACTCAGGGGAGCAGTACTTC
TRBV13	many	.	TRBJ2-7	CASSLRDMTYEQYF	TGTGCCAGCAGCCTCCGGGACATGACCTACGAGCAGTACTTC
TRBV2	many	TRBD1	TRBJ1-2	CASSEGETGPAYGYTF	TGTGCCAGCAGTGAAGGGGAGACAGGGCCGGCCTATGGCTACACCTTC